Following are 26 T cell receptor beta chains from one sample sequenced in a study of cytomegalovirus exposure and HLA in healthy donors. Measured with immunoSEQ multiplex PCR; TCRdb has only the in-frame clones, and not every one. This sample has tens of thousands of clones, with 89% found just once. Sequenced input: PBMCs. Receptor source: a young woman in good health and CMV-seropositive.

This rearrangement joins TRBV7-6 to TRBJ1-4, with D perhaps TRBD1 (5 bases). This CDR3 comprises 14 residues. V lost 5 bases to trimming and J lost 8 bases, with 15 bases between them. CDR1 is SGHVS, CDR2 FNYEAQ, per germline. The CDR3 region is CASSPPGFPEKLFF. CDR3 sequence (DNA): TGTGCCAGCAGCCCCCCAGGGTTCCCCGAAAAACTGTTTTTT. The full variable domain, completed using reference TRBV7-6 and TRBJ1-4, is GAGVSQSPRYKVTKRGQDVALRCDPISGHVSLYWYRQALGQGPEFLTYFNYEAQQDKSGLPNDRFSAERPEGSISTLTIQRTEQRDSAMYRCASSPPGFPEKLFFGSGTQLSVL.

This chain uses TRBV7-9 with TRBJ2-1, with 9 bases lining up with TRBD2. The germline V gene has CDR1 SEHNR and CDR2 FQNEAQ (reference sequence). The CDR3 covers 15 residues. The V segment lost 6 bases and the J segment 7 bases; nucleotides outside the gene matches: 10. The DNA of the CDR3 is TGTGCCAGCAGTCGAGCGGGGGGCGGAGGTAATGAGCAGTTCTTC. This codes for CASSRAGGGGNEQFF.

This sequence joins TRBV2 and TRBJ2-3; D is possibly TRBD2 (5 bases). Trimming removed 5 bases at V and 6 bases at J, with 18 bases between. CDR3 length: 15 amino acids. Germline V CDR1 and CDR2: SNHLY, FYNNEI. In DNA form, the CDR3 reads TGTGCCAGCAGTCCTTTACTAGGTACATCGGATACGCAGTATTTT. This sequence encodes CASSPLLGTSDTQYF.

This clone was seen a single time. The genes are TRBV28 and TRBJ2-5, with a tentative D call TRBD1 (6 bases). Germline CDR1 MDHEN, CDR2 SYDVKM. The CDR3 totals 14 residues. Trimming pared 6 bases from V and 7 bases from J, leaving 18 bases between. CDR3 protein: CASSLGGGFGTQYF. CDR3 DNA sequence: TGTGCCAGCAGCCTGGGTGGGGGCTTCGGGACCCAGTACTTC.

This clone was counted a single time. The chain joins TRBV30 to TRBJ2-5; a weak D match, TRBD1 (5 bases). This CDR3 is 12 amino acids long. The V end was cut by 5 bases, the J end by 5 bases, with 12 bases between. Germline V gives CDR1 GTSNPN, CDR2 SVGIG (reference sequence). CDR3 bases: TGTGCCTGGGACCAGGGCTCCGAGACCCAGTACTTC. It translates to CAWDQGSETQYF.

This clone was seen more than once but under ten times. The chain is built from TRBV28 and TRBJ2-2, with a weak D call TRBD1 (5 bases). The CDR3 loop spans 13 amino acids. Germline V CDR1 and CDR2: MDHEN, SYDVKM. Trimming removed 3 bases at V and 6 bases at J, with 8 bases between. The CDR3 DNA reads as TGTGCCAGCAGTTTGACAGTTCCCGGGGAGCTGTTTTTT. This encodes CASSLTVPGELFF.

The V gene is TRBV13, the J gene TRBJ2-7; the match to TRBD1 covers 7 bases. The CDR3 totals 14 residues. Trimming removed 4 bases from V and 2 bases from J; junction bases left unmatched: 5. The germline V gene encodes CDR1 PRHDT and CDR2 FYEKMQ (reference sequence). The CDR3 loop is CASSSDRDPYEQYF. As DNA, the CDR3 is TGTGCCAGCAGCTCTGACAGGGATCCCTACGAGCAGTACTTC. The full variable domain, with the rest looked up from reference TRBV13 and TRBJ2-7, is AAGVIQSPRHLIKEKRETATLKCYPIPRHDTVYWYQQGPGQDPQFLISFYEKMQSDKGSIPDRFSAQQFSDYHSELNMSSLELGDSALYFCASSSDRDPYEQYFGPGTRLTVT.

The gene calls are TRBV20-1 and TRBJ1-1; D uncertain. CDR3 size: 11 residues. Germline V gene sequence: CDR1 DFQATT, CDR2 SNEGSKA (reference sequence). CDR3 protein: CSIKTNTEAFF. CDR3 bases: TGCAGCATTAAGACAAACACTGAAGCTTTCTTT.

The chain combines TRBV18 with TRBJ1-4; D is perhaps TRBD1 (6 bases). V was pared by 3 bases and J by 5 bases, with 10 bases between. This CDR3 is 14 amino acids long. Germline V lookup: CDR1 KGHSH, CDR2 LQKENI. CDR3 DNA: TGTGCCAGCTCACCCCCAGGGGCCAATGAAAAACTGTTTTTT. As protein: CASSPPGANEKLFF.

The chain carries TRBV6-1 and TRBJ1-1; D is ambiguous. CDR3 length equals 14 residues. Germline lookup yields CDR1 MNHNS and CDR2 SASEGT. Between the trimmed V and J ends, which lost 1 base and 1 base, there was a span of 7 bases. CDR3 loop: CASSEGRQNTEAFF. Here the CDR3 DNA reads TGTGCCAGCAGTGAAGGCAGACAGAACACTGAAGCTTTCTTT.

This clone was seen once. The chain uses TRBV10-3 and TRBJ1-3, with a tentative D call TRBD1 (5 bases). Trimming removed 11 bases from V and 4 bases from J, with 9 bases in between. The CDR3 contains 11 residues. Per germline, CDR1 ENHRY and CDR2 SYGVKD. Here the CDR3 reads CARGDGNTIYF. The CDR3 DNA sequence: TGTGCCCGGGGGGACGGAAACACCATATATTTT.

This sequence joins TRBV6-4 and TRBJ2-2, with unresolved D. This CDR3 is 13 amino acids long. The V gene's germline CDR1 is MRHNA and CDR2 SNTAGT. V dropped 0 bases and J dropped 5 bases, with 4 bases sitting between them. This chain's CDR3 is CASSDSPTGELFF. Written as DNA, the CDR3 is TGTGCCAGCAGTGACTCTCCTACCGGGGAGCTGTTTTTT.

V usage is TRBV5-1 and J usage is TRBJ1-2; 7 nucleotides align to TRBD1. The V segment lost 7 bases and the J segment 5 bases; nucleotides outside the gene matches: 11. The length of the CDR3 is 14 residues. Germline CDR1 is SGHRS and CDR2 is YFSETQ. The CDR3 sequence is CASSSSPRGYGYTF. Here the CDR3 DNA reads TGCGCCAGCTCCTCGAGCCCCAGGGGGTATGGCTACACCTTC.

This chain connects TRBV6-5 to TRBJ1-1; 10 bases line up with TRBD1. The CDR3 loop spans 13 amino acids. V gave up 8 bases and J gave up 1 base; unmatched junction bases: 1. The germline V gene encodes CDR1 MNHEY and CDR2 SVGAGI. CDR3 amino acids: CASRTGGNTEAFF. For the CDR3, the DNA is TGTGCCAGCCGGACAGGGGGGAACACTGAAGCTTTCTTT.

The chain employs TRBV7-2 and TRBJ2-1, with D perhaps matching TRBD2 (6 bases). This CDR3 is built from 13 residues. The germline V and J ends were trimmed by 5 bases and 6 bases, with 11 bases remaining between them. Germline V lookup: CDR1 SGHTA, CDR2 FQGNSA. The CDR3 sequence is CASSPSVGNEQFF. The CDR3 coding sequence is TGTGCCAGCAGCCCTAGCGTAGGCAATGAGCAGTTCTTC.

V usage is TRBV7-2 and J usage is TRBJ2-3; D not resolved. Between the trimmed V and J ends, which lost 1 base and 2 bases, there was a span of 7 bases. The CDR3 is made up of 14 amino acids. Germline CDR1 and CDR2: SGHTA and FQGNSA. The DNA for the CDR3 is TGTGCCAGCAGCTTAGAACTACTCACAGATACGCAGTATTTT. Its translation: CASSLELLTDTQYF.

The chain is built from TRBV6-6 and TRBJ1-1, with D possibly matching TRBD1 (6 bases). Deletions cut 5 bases from V and 0 bases from J, with 10 bases between. From germline, CDR1 is MNHNY and CDR2 SVGAGI (reference sequence). There are 14 residues in the CDR3. CDR3 nucleotides: TGTGCCAGCAGTAACACAGGGTTGAACACTGAAGCTTTCTTT. Encoded protein: CASSNTGLNTEAFF.

V gene TRBV5-6 combines with J gene TRBJ2-7; D gene ambiguous. Looked up from germline, CDR1 is SGHDT and CDR2 is YYEEEE. V gave up 2 bases and J gave up 2 bases, with 14 bases separating them. The CDR3 is 15 residues long. The CDR3, as DNA: TGTGCCAGCAGCTTTTTTCGGGTTTCCACCTACGAGCAGTACTTC. It yields the protein CASSFFRVSTYEQYF.

The chain carries TRBV15 and TRBJ2-7; 8 nucleotides align to TRBD1. Trimming cost V 3 bases and J 0 bases; bases outside gene matches: 4. Germline-derived CDR1 and CDR2 are LNHNV and YYDKDF (reference sequence). CDR3 size: 15 residues. The CDR3 loop reads CATSRDTGGSYEQYF. For the CDR3, the DNA is TGTGCCACCAGCAGGGACACAGGGGGCTCCTACGAGCAGTACTTC.

This rearrangement joins TRBV6-4 to TRBJ2-1; 9 nucleotides align to TRBD2. Trimming removed 2 bases from V and 8 bases from J; junction bases left unmatched: 4. CDR1 is MRHNA, CDR2 SNTAGT, per germline. The length of the CDR3 is 14 residues. The CDR3 sequence is CASSDAGGPDEQFF. CDR3 coding DNA: TGTGCCAGCAGTGACGCGGGGGGGCCCGATGAGCAGTTCTTC.

The chain carries TRBV6-1 and TRBJ2-3; TRBD1 matches at 8 bases. J gave up 7 bases and V 2 bases, and 14 bases lay outside the gene matches. Germline V gene lookup returns CDR1 MNHNS and CDR2 SASEGT. This CDR3 spans 17 amino acids. The CDR3 DNA reads as TGTGCCAGCAGTGAAATCTACGGGGCAGGGGGCGCGCATACGCAGTATTTT. This codes for CASSEIYGAGGAHTQYF.

This chain joins TRBV28 and TRBJ1-3; 7 nucleotides match TRBD1. This CDR3 has 14 residues. Germline V gives CDR1 MDHEN, CDR2 SYDVKM. Trimming took 6 bases from V and 1 from J; bases not matched to a gene: 3. As DNA, the CDR3 is TGTGCCAGCAGCGGGACAGTATCTGGAAACACCATATATTTT. Its protein is CASSGTVSGNTIYF.

The chain joins TRBV28 to TRBJ2-5; 12 bases are a match to TRBD1. Germline trimming cut 4 bases from V and 7 bases from J; bases unmatched to any gene: 7. The CDR3 spans 15 residues. Germline CDR1 reads MDHEN; CDR2 reads SYDVKM. Here the CDR3 DNA reads TGTGCCAGCAGTTACCCGGGACAGGGGGCCGGGACCCAGTACTTC. Protein: CASSYPGQGAGTQYF.

This chain links TRBV5-1 with TRBJ1-6, with D uncertain. Trimming took 3 bases from V and 7 from J, leaving 14 bases between them. The CDR3 runs to 15 residues. Germline V gene lookup returns CDR1 SGHRS and CDR2 YFSETQ. CDR3 in DNA: TGCGCCAGCAGCTCCGACTACACTGGGAATTCACCCCTCCACTTT. It codes for CASSSDYTGNSPLHF.

This chain joins TRBV6-5 and TRBJ1-5, with TRBD1 identical over 9 bases. J gave up 5 bases and V 6 bases, and 5 bases lay outside the gene matches. The germline V gene has CDR1 MNHEY and CDR2 SVGAGI. CDR3 length: 14 residues. The CDR3 reads CASSSGQGDQPQHF. CDR3 bases: TGTGCCAGCAGCTCGGGACAGGGAGATCAGCCCCAGCATTTT.

The genes are TRBV28 and TRBJ1-5, with 7 bases matching TRBD1. CDR3 length: 14 residues. J lost 2 bases, V lost 2 bases, and 0 bases had no gene match. CDR1 is MDHEN and CDR2 is SYDVKM in the germline V gene. The CDR3 DNA is TGTGCCAGCAGTTTAGGACAGGGCAATCAGCCCCAGCATTTT. Amino acid sequence: CASSLGQGNQPQHF.